This T cell receptor beta chain derives from a study of response to subunit inactivated influenza vaccine. MiXCR, applied by TCRdb to the RT-PCR reads, yields one record per CDR3 protein. Among roughly 170,000 distinct CDR3 sequences listed, around 9% were seen once. Germline trimming cut 7 bases from V and 7 bases from J; bases unmatched to any gene: 10. CDR3 length: 16 residues. Findings and caveats of the study: Seasonal influenza vaccination, on each occasion, was suggested by the authors to recruit few new T cells.

Note on this clonotype: Its antigen is unidentified.

The source is a man over 45 who received an inactivated influenza vaccine. The V and J genes are TRBV12-3 or TRBV12-4 and TRBJ2-7; 16 positions agree with TRBD2. Specimen: non-naive T cells sorted from PBMCs, collected on the day of vaccination. The CDR3 coding sequence is TGTGCCAGCACCGAGGGACTAGCGGGAGGGCCGGGGGAGCAGTACTTC. Translation gives CASTEGLAGGPGEQYF.